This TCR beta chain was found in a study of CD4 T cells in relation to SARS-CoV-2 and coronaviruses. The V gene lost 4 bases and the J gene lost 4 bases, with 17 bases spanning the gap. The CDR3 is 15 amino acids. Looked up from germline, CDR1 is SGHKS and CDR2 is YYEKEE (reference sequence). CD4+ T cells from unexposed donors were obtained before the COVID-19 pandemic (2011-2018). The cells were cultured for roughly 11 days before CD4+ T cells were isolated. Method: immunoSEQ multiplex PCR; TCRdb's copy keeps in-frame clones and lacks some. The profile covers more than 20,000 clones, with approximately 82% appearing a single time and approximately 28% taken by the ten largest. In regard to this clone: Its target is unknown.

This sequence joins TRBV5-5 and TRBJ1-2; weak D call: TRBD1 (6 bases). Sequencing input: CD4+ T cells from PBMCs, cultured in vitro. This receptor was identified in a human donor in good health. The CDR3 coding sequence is TGTGCCAGCAGCGCAGACAGGCCCGGGGGCTATGGCTACACCTTC. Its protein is CASSADRPGGYGYTF.